There are many counts of the clone carrying this TCR beta chain. The sample is drawn from a study of spatial heterogeneity in lung cancer. Study-level information: The approximately 69 donors had untreated early-stage non-small cell lung cancer. Sequences of the beta chain were consistently detected in greater numbers than alpha-chain sequences. Those follow-up PBMC samples that were available underwent sequencing, at a median interval of around 23 months following resection.

Time point given: blood at routine non-recurrence follow-up after resection. Whole RNA, which was extracted from tumor, nontumor lung tissue or frozen PBMC, was sequenced without any cell sorting. The J segment lost 0 bases and the V segment lost 2 bases, leaving 6 bases of the junction unmatched. CDR1 and CDR2 (germline): SGHVS, FQNEAQ. CDR3 size: 17 residues. TCRdb independently ran MiXCR on the 5' RACE reads; one entry per CDR3 protein. The sample yields under 150,000 distinct CDR3 sequences, 10% to 14% seen once. The sample was PBMCs, taken at follow-up. This clonotype originated in a female donor with early-stage non-small cell lung cancer. V and J are TRBV7-8 and TRBJ1-5; 8 bases match TRBD1. CDR3 sequence reads: CASSLMTGDLSNQPQHF. CDR3 sequence (DNA): TGTGCCAGCAGCTTAATGACAGGGGACCTTAGCAATCAGCCCCAGCATTTT.